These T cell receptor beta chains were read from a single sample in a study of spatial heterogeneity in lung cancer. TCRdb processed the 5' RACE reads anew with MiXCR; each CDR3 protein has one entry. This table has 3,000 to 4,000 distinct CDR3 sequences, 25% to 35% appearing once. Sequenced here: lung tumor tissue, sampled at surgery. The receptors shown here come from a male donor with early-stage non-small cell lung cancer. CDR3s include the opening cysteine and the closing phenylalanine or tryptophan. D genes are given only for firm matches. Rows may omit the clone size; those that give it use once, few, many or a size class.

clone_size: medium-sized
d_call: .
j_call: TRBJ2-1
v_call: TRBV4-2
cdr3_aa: CASSQDWPINEQFF
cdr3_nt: TGTGCCAGCAGCCAAGATTGGCCTATCAATGAGCAGTTCTTC

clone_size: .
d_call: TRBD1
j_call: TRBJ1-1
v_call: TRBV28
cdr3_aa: CASSISNLDRAEAFF
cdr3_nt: TGTGCCAGCAGTATATCCAACCTCGACAGGGCTGAAGCTTTCTTT

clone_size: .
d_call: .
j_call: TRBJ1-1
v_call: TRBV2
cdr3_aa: CASLLGGSTEAFF
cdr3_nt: TGTGCCAGCCTATTGGGGGGGAGCACTGAAGCTTTCTTT

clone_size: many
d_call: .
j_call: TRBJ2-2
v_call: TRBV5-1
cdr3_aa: CASSPGGVGGELFF
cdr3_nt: TGCGCCAGCAGCCCCGGAGGGGTCGGCGGGGAGCTGTTTTTT

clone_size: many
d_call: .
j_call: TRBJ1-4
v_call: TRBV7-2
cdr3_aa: CASSSSQATNEKLFF
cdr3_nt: TGTGCCAGCAGCTCGAGTCAAGCAACTAATGAAAAACTGTTTTTT

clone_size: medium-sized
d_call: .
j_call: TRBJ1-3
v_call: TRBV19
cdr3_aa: CASSIIQGSGNTIYF
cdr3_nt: TGTGCCAGTAGTATCATCCAGGGCTCTGGAAACACCATATATTTT

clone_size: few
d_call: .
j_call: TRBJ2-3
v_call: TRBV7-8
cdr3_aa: CASSEAMDTQYF
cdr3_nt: TGTGCCAGCAGCGAGGCCATGGATACGCAGTATTTT

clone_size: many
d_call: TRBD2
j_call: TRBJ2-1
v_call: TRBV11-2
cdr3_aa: CASSLQPPSGRGNEQFF
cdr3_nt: TGTGCCAGCAGCTTACAACCCCCTAGCGGGAGAGGTAATGAGCAGTTCTTC

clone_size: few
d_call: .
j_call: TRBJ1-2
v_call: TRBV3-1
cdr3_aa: CASSHQTNLNYGYTF
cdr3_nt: TGTGCCAGCAGCCACCAGACAAACCTCAACTATGGCTACACCTTC

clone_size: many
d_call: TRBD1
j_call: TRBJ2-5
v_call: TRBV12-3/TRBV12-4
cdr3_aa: CASSRTGQETQYF
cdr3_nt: TGTGCCAGCAGTCGGACAGGACAAGAGACCCAGTACTTC

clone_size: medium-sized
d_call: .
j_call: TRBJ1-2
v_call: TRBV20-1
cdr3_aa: CSARDFDGYTF
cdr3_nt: TGCAGTGCTAGAGATTTTGATGGCTACACCTTC

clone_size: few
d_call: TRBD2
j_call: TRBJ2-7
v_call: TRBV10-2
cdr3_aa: CASTEVAGLTYEQYF
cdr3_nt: TGCGCCAGCACCGAGGTAGCGGGGTTGACCTACGAGCAGTACTTC

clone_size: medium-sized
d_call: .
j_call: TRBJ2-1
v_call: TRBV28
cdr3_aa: CASSSLQGASSYNEQFF
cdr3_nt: TGTGCCAGCAGTTCCTTACAGGGTGCCAGCTCCTACAATGAGCAGTTCTTC

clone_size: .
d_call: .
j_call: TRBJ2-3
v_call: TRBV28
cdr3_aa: CASSTDTQYF
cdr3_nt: TGTGCCAGCAGTACAGATACGCAGTATTTT

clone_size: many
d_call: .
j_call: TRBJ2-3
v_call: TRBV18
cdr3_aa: CASSLVVVADTQYF
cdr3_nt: TGTGCCAGCTCACTCGTAGTAGTTGCAGATACGCAGTATTTT

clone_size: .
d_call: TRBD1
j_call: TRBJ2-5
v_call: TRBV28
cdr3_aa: CASRWDRETQETQYF
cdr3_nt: TGTGCCAGCAGGTGGGACAGGGAAACTCAAGAGACCCAGTACTTC

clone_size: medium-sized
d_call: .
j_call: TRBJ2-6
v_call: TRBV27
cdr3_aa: CASSLSPWGSGANVLTF
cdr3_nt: TGTGCCAGCAGTTTAAGCCCTTGGGGCTCTGGGGCCAACGTCCTGACTTTC

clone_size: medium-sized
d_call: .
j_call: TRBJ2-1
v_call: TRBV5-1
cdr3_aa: CASSLRLGYNEQFF
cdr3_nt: TGCGCCAGCAGCTTGCGACTAGGGTACAATGAGCAGTTCTTC

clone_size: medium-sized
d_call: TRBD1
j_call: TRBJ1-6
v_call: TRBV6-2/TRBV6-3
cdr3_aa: CASRMGQSNSPLHF
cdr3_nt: TGTGCCAGCAGGATGGGACAGAGTAATTCACCCCTCCACTTT

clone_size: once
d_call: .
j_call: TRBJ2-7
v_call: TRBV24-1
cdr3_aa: CATSDTGTATYEQYF
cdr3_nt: TGTGCCACCAGTGACACCGGGACGGCCACCTACGAGCAGTACTTC

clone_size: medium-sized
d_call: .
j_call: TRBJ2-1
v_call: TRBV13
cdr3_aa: CASSFERRDWTYNEQFF
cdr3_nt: TGTGCCAGCAGCTTCGAACGCCGGGACTGGACCTACAATGAGCAGTTCTTC

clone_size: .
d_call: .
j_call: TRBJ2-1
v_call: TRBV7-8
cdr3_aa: CASSLTSRLSSYNEQFF
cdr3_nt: TGTGCCAGCAGCTTAACATCCCGCCTCAGCTCCTACAATGAGCAGTTCTTC

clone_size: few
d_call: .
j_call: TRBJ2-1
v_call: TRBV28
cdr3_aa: CASRGEVAEAYNEQFF
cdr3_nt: TGTGCCAGCAGAGGGGAAGTAGCGGAGGCCTACAATGAGCAGTTCTTC

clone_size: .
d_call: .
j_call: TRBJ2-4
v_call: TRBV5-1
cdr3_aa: CASSLRGDIQYF
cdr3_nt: TGCGCCAGCAGCTTGAGGGGAGACATTCAGTACTTC